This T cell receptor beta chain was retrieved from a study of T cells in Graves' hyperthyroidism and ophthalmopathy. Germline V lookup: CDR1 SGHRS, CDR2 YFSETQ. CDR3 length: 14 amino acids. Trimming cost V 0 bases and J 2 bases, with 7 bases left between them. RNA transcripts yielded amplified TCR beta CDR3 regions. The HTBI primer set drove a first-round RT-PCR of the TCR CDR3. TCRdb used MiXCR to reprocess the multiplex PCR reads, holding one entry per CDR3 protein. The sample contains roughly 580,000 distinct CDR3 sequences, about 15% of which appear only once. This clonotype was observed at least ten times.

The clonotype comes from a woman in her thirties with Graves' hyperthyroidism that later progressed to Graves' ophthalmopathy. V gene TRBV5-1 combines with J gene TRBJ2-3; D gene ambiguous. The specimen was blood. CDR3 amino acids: CASSLEVVTDTQYF. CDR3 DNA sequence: TGCGCCAGCAGCTTGGAGGTGGTCACAGATACGCAGTATTTT.